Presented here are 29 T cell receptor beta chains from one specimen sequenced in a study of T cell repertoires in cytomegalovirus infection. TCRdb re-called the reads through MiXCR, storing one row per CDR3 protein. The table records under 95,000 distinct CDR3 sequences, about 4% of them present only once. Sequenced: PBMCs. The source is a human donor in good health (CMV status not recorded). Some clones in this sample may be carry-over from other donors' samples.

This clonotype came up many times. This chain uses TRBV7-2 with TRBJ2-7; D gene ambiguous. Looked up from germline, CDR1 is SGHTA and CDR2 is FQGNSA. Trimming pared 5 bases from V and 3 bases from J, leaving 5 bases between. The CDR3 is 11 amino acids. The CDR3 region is CASSDNYEQYF. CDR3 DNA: TGTGCCAGCAGCGATAACTACGAGCAGTACTTC.

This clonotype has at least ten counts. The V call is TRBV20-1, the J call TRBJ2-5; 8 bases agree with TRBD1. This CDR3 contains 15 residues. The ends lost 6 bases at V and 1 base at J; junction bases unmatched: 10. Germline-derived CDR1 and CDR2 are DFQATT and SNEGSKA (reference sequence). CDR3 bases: TGCAGTGCGATAGGGGCAGGGGGCTTCCAAGAGACCCAGTACTTC. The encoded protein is CSAIGAGGFQETQYF.

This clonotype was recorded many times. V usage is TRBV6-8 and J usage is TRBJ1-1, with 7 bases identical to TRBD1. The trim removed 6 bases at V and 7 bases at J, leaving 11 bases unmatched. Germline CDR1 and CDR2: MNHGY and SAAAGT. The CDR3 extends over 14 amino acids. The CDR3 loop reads CASSLQAGGVEAFF. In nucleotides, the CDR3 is TGTGCCAGCAGCCTACAGGCAGGGGGGGTTGAAGCTTTCTTT.

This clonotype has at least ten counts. The CDR3 reads CASSLPSGTGGSEQFF. The CDR3 DNA reads TGTGCCAGCAGCTTGCCGTCCGGGACAGGGGGCAGTGAGCAGTTCTTC. The V call is TRBV7-6, the J call TRBJ2-1; 12 nucleotides line up with TRBD1. This CDR3 has 16 residues. The trim removed 3 bases at V and 9 bases at J, leaving 9 bases unmatched. Germline V CDR1 and CDR2: SGHVS, FNYEAQ.

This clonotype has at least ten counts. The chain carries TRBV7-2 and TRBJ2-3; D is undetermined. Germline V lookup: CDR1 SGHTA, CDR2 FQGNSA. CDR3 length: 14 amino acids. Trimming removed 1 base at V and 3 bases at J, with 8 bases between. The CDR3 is CASSLDGATDTQYF. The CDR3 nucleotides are TGTGCCAGCAGCTTAGATGGCGCGACAGATACGCAGTATTTT.

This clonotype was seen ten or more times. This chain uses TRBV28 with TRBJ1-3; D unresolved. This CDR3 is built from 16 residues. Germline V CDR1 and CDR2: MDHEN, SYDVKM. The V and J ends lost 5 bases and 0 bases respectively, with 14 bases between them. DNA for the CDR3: TGTGCCAGCAGTCTGGACGGACCGATCTCTGGAAACACCATATATTTT. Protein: CASSLDGPISGNTIYF. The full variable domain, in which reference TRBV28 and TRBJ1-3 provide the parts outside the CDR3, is DVKVTQSSRYLVKRTGEKVFLECVQDMDHENMFWYRQDPGLGLRLIYFSYDVKMKEKGDIPEGYSVSREKKERFSLILESASTNQTSMYLCASSLDGPISGNTIYFGEGSWLTVV.

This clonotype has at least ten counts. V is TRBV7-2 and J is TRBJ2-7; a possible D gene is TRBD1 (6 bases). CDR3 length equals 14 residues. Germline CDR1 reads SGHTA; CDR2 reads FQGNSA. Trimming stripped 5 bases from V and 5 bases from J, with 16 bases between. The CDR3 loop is CASSPPGQSNEQYF. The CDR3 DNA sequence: TGTGCCAGCAGCCCGCCGGGACAATCCAACGAGCAGTACTTC.

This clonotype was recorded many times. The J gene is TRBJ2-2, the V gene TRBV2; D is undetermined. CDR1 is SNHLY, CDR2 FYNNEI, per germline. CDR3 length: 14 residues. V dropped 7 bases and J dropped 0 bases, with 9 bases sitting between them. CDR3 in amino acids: CASKRLANTGELFF. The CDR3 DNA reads TGTGCCAGCAAAAGGCTAGCGAACACCGGGGAGCTGTTTTTT.

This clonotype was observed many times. The CDR3 is CAISGGNNYGYTF. DNA for the CDR3: TGTGCCATCAGTGGGGGGAACAACTATGGCTACACCTTC. This rearrangement joins TRBV10-3 to TRBJ1-2; a possible D gene is TRBD1 (5 bases). This CDR3 is built from 13 residues. Germline-derived CDR1 and CDR2 are ENHRY and SYGVKD. Trimming cost V 4 bases and J 2 bases, with 8 bases left between them.

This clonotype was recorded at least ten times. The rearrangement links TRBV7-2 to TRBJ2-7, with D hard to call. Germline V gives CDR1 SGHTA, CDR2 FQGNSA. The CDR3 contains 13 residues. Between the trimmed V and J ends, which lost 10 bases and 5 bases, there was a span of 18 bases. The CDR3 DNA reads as TGTGCCACCACGCTTAAGTCCAGCCACGAGCAGTACTTC. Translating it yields CATTLKSSHEQYF. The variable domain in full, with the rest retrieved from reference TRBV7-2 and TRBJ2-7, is GAGVSQSPSNKVTEKGKDVELRCDPISGHTALYWYRQSLGQGLEFLIYFQGNSAPDKSGLPSDRFSAERTGGSVSTLTIQRTQQEDSAVYLCATTLKSSHEQYFGPGTRLTVT.

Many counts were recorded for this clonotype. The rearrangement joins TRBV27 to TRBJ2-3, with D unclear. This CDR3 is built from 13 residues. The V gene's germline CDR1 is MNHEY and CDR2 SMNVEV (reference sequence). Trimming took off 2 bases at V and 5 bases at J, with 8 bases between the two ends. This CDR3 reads CASSLGYRDTQYF. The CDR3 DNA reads TGTGCCAGCAGTTTAGGATACAGAGATACGCAGTATTTT.

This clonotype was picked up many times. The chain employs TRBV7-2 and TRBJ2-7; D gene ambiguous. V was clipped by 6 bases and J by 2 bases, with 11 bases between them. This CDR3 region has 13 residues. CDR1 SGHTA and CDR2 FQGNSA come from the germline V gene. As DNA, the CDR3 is TGTGCCAGCAGTAAACAGAGAGCCTACGAGCAGTACTTC. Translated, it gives CASSKQRAYEQYF.

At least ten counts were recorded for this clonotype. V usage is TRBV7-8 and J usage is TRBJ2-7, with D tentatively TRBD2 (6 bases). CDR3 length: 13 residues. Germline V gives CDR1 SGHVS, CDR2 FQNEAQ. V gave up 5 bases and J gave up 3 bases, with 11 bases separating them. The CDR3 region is CASSQFGGYEQYF. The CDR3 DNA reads TGTGCCAGCAGCCAATTCGGGGGCTACGAGCAGTACTTC.

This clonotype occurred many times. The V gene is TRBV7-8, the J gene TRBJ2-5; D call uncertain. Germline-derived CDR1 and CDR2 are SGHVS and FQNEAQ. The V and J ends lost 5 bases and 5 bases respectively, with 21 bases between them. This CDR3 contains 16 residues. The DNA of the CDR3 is TGTGCCAGCAGCCCTCTCCGGTGGGAAGGGTGGGAGACCCAGTACTTC. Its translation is CASSPLRWEGWETQYF.

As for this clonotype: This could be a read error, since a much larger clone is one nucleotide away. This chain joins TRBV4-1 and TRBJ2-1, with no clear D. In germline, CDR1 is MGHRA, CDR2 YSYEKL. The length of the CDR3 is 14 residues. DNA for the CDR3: TGCGCCGGCAGCCAAGATATTCTCGGGAATGAGCAGTTCTTC. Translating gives CAGSQDILGNEQFF.

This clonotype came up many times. CDR3 bases: TGCGCCAGCAGCCCCGGCGGGACTAGCGGGAGAGATACGCAGTATTTT. As protein: CASSPGGTSGRDTQYF. V is TRBV5-1 and J is TRBJ2-3; 14 bases match TRBD2. Germline loops: CDR1 SGHRS, CDR2 YFSETQ. The CDR3 runs 16 residues. Trimming took 4 bases from V and 5 from J; bases not matched to a gene: 6.

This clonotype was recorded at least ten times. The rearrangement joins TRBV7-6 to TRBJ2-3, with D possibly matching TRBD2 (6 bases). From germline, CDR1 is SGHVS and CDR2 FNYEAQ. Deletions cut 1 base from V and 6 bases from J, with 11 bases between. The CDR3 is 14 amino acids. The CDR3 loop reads CASSLVAGWDTQYF. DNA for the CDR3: TGTGCCAGCAGCTTAGTCGCGGGATGGGATACGCAGTATTTT.

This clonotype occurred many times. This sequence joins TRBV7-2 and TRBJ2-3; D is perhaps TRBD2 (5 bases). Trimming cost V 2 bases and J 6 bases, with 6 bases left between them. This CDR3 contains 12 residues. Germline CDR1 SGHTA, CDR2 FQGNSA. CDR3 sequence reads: CASSLTGDTQYF. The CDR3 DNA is TGTGCCAGCAGCTTAACGGGGGATACGCAGTATTTT.

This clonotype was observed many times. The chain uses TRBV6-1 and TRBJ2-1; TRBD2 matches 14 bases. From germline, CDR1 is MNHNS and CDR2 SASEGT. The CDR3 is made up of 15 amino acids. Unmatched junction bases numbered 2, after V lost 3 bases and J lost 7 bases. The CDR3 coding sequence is TGTGCCAGCAGTGAGACTAGCGGGAGGGTGAATGAGCAGTTCTTC. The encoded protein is CASSETSGRVNEQFF.

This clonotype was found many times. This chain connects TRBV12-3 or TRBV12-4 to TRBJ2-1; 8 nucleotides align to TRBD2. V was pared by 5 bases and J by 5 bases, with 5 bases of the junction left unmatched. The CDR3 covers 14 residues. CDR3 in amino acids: CASSAGLANNEQFF. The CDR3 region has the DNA TGTGCCAGCAGTGCCGGACTAGCTAACAATGAGCAGTTCTTC.

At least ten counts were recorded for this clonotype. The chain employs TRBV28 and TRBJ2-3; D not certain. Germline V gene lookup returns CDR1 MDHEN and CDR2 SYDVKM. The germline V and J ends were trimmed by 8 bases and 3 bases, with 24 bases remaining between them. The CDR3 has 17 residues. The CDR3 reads CASVPYRGSTLTDTQYF. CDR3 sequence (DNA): TGTGCCAGCGTGCCTTATCGCGGATCCACCCTGACAGATACGCAGTATTTT.

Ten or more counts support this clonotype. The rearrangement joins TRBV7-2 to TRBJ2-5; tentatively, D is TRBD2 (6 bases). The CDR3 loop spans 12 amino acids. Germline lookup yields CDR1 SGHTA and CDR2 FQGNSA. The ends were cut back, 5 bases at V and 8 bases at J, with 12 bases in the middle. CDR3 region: CASSHPEGTQYF. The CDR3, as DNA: TGTGCCAGCAGCCACCCGGAGGGAACCCAGTACTTC.

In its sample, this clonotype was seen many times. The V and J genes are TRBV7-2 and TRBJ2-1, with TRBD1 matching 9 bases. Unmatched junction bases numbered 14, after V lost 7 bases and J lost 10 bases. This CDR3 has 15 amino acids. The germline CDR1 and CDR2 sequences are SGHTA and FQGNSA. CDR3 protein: CASILGTGTGYEQFF. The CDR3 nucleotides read TGTGCCAGCATCCTCGGGACCGGGACAGGGTACGAGCAGTTCTTC.

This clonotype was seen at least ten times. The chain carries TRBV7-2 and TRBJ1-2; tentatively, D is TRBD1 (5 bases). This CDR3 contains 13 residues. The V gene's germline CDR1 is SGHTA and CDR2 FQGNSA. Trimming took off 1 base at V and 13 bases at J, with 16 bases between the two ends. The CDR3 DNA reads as TGTGCCAGCAGCTTAGGAGGCACAGGAATCTTCACCTTC. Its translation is CASSLGGTGIFTF.

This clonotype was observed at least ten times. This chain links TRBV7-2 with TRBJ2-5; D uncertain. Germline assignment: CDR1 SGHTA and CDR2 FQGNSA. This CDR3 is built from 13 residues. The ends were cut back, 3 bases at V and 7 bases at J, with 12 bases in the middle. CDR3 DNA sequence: TGTGCCAGCAGCTTCTCGGACGTAGGGACCCAGTACTTC. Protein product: CASSFSDVGTQYF.

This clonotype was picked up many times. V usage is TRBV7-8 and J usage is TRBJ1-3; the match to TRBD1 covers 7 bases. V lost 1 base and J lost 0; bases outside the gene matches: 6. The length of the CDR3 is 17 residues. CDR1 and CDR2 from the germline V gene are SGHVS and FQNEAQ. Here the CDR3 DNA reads TGTGCCAGCAGCTTAGTGGGGACAGCGAGCTCTGGAAACACCATATATTTT. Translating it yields CASSLVGTASSGNTIYF.

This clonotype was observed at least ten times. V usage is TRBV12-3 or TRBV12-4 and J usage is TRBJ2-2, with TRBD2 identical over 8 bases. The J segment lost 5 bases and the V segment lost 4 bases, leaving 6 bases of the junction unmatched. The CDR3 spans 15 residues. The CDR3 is CASSYGGAGTGELFF. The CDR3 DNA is TGTGCCAGCAGTTACGGGGGGGCGGGGACCGGGGAGCTGTTTTTT.

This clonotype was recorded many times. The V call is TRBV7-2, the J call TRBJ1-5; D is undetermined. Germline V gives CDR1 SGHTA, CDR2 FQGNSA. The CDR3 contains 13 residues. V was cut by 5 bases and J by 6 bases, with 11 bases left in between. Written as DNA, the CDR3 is TGTGCCAGCAGCCCAGCTGGGTTTCAGCCCCAGCATTTT. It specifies CASSPAGFQPQHF.

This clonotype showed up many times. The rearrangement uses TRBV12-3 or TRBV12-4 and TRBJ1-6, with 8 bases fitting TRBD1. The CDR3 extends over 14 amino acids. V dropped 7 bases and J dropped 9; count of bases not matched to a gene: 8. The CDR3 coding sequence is TGTGCCAGCACCATGCCAGGGGGCTCTTCACCCCTCCACTTT. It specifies CASTMPGGSSPLHF.